Following are 29 T cell receptor beta chains from one sample sequenced in a study of Tregs in tolerant kidney transplant recipients. The repertoire was sequenced with immunoSEQ multiplex PCR; TCRdb's copy has only in-frame clones and lacks some. The table includes tens of thousands of clones, about 89% detected once. The starting material was CD4+ T cells from blood, obtained before the transplant. These receptors were collected from a human donor who received a combined kidney and bone marrow transplant.

The chain employs TRBV29-1 and TRBJ1-2, with 7 bases matching TRBD1. The CDR3 is 13 residues long. Germline V gives CDR1 SQVTM, CDR2 ANQGSEA. Trimming cost V 6 bases and J 1 base; bases outside gene matches: 5. CDR3 sequence reads: CSVDRALNYGYTF. In nucleotides, the CDR3 is TGCAGCGTCGACAGGGCCCTTAACTATGGCTACACCTTC.

The genes are TRBV18 and TRBJ1-4, with TRBD1 identical over 10 bases. Germline CDR1 and CDR2: KGHSH and LQKENI. V lost 3 bases to trimming and J lost 8 bases; unmatched junction nucleotides: 9. The CDR3 length is 16 residues. CDR3 protein: CASSPSQGQGREKLFF. Here the CDR3 DNA reads TGTGCCAGCTCACCTTCACAGGGACAGGGGAGAGAAAAACTGTTTTTT.

V gene TRBV30 combines with J gene TRBJ2-7, with TRBD1 identical over 9 bases. The germline V gene encodes CDR1 GTSNPN and CDR2 SVGIG (reference sequence). Trimming removed 7 bases from V and 3 bases from J; junction bases left unmatched: 4. CDR3 length equals 12 residues. The CDR3 DNA sequence: TGTGCCTATCGGGACAGGGACTACGAGCAGTACTTC. Amino acids: CAYRDRDYEQYF.

The chain uses TRBV28 and TRBJ2-7; 9 positions agree with TRBD1. In germline, CDR1 is MDHEN, CDR2 SYDVKM. This CDR3 contains 14 residues. Trimming at V came to 6 bases and at J to 3 bases, leaving 6 bases not matched to a gene. The CDR3 reads CASRGQGQVYEQYF. CDR3 bases: TGTGCCAGCAGAGGACAGGGGCAAGTCTACGAGCAGTACTTC.

This clone was seen only a few times. This chain joins TRBV25-1 and TRBJ2-7; no clear D gene. The CDR3 length is 13 residues. Germline CDR1 is MGHDK and CDR2 is SYGVNS. V lost 5 bases and J 3 bases, leaving 11 bases between the germline ends. DNA of the CDR3: TGTGCCAGCAGTCCCGCGGCCTTCTACGAGCAGTACTTC. Its translation: CASSPAAFYEQYF.

This clone was recorded only once. V gene TRBV2 combines with J gene TRBJ2-1, with TRBD2 identical over 12 bases. The CDR3 contains 17 residues. CDR1 is SNHLY, CDR2 FYNNEI, per germline. V was clipped by 7 bases and J by 9 bases; unmatched bases: 16. CDR3 sequence (DNA): TGTGCCAGCACGGGACAGACCCCGGGACTAGCGGGTTCTGAGCAGTTCTTC. The encoded protein is CASTGQTPGLAGSEQFF.

The V call is TRBV5-1, the J call TRBJ2-3; 7 nucleotides align to TRBD1. This CDR3 has 15 residues. J was trimmed by 8 bases and V by 0 bases; bases with no gene match: 9. The germline CDR1 and CDR2 sequences are SGHRS and YFSETQ. The CDR3: CASSLGIGGLGTQYF. Here the CDR3 DNA reads TGCGCCAGCAGCTTGGGTATAGGGGGCCTGGGTACGCAGTATTTT.

V and J are TRBV11-2 and TRBJ2-1; 8 nucleotides line up with TRBD1. V lost 5 bases and J lost 4; bases outside the gene matches: 7. Germline loops: CDR1 SGHAT, CDR2 FQNNGV. This CDR3 region has 15 residues. DNA for the CDR3: TGTGCCAGCAGCCAACAGGGGGATTCATACAATGAGCAGTTCTTC. This gives the protein CASSQQGDSYNEQFF.

The CDR3 protein is CASSKGQFNEQFF. CDR3 nucleotides: TGTGCCAGCAGCAAGGGACAGTTCAATGAGCAGTTCTTC. The rearrangement uses TRBV7-2 and TRBJ2-1; 7 bases line up with TRBD1. The CDR3 runs to 13 residues. Germline lookup yields CDR1 SGHTA and CDR2 FQGNSA. V shed 5 bases, J shed 6 bases, and the junction held 4 bases outside the gene matches.

This clone has just a few counts. The rearrangement links TRBV7-8 to TRBJ1-1; D is ambiguous. Germline assignment: CDR1 SGHVS and CDR2 FQNEAQ. V was cut by 5 bases and J by 8 bases, with 12 bases left in between. The CDR3 is 12 amino acids. In nucleotides, the CDR3 is TGTGCCAGCAGCGAACAGTACCTCGAAGCTTTCTTT. Translated, it gives CASSEQYLEAFF. The whole variable domain, filled in from reference TRBV7-8 and TRBJ1-1, reads GAGVSQSPRYKVAKRGQDVALRCDPISGHVSLFWYQQALGQGPEFLTYFQNEAQLDKSGLPSDRFFAERPEGSVSTLKIQRTQQEDSAVYLCASSEQYLEAFFGQGTRLTVV.

This sequence joins TRBV10-3 and TRBJ2-1; no clear D. Germline CDR1 ENHRY, CDR2 SYGVKD. Deletions cut 4 bases from V and 7 bases from J, with 8 bases between. This CDR3 comprises 12 residues. The CDR3 nucleotides read TGTGCCATCAGTGGCCCGAGTAATGAGCAGTTCTTC. The encoded protein is CAISGPSNEQFF.

This clone was counted a single time. This chain joins TRBV5-1 and TRBJ2-5; D remains unclear. V gave up 1 base and J gave up 5 bases, with 3 bases separating them. The CDR3 loop spans 11 amino acids. CDR1 and CDR2 from the germline V gene are SGHRS and YFSETQ. This chain's CDR3 is CASSLRETQYF. The CDR3 DNA follows: TGCGCCAGCAGCTTGCGGGAGACCCAGTACTTC.

This clone was seen once. The rearrangement links TRBV28 to TRBJ2-5, with 7 bases lining up with TRBD1. Germline CDR1 reads MDHEN; CDR2 reads SYDVKM. Trimming removed 3 bases from V and 2 bases from J; junction bases left unmatched: 3. This CDR3 is 14 amino acids long. CDR3 loop: CASSLTGPQETQYF. The CDR3 DNA follows: TGTGCCAGCAGTTTGACAGGGCCGCAAGAGACCCAGTACTTC.

This chain joins TRBV7-2 and TRBJ2-2; 8 positions agree with TRBD1. V lost 6 bases and J lost 4; bases outside the gene matches: 4. This CDR3 is 14 amino acids long. Germline loops: CDR1 SGHTA, CDR2 FQGNSA. For the CDR3, the DNA is TGTGCCAGCAGGACTACAGGGGGCACCGGGGAGCTGTTTTTT. This translates into CASRTTGGTGELFF.

The V gene is TRBV29-1, the J gene TRBJ2-5, with TRBD1 matching over 7 bases. In germline, CDR1 is SQVTM, CDR2 ANQGSEA. This CDR3 comprises 13 residues. V was pared by 6 bases and J by 2 bases, with 6 bases of the junction left unmatched. The CDR3 reads CSVTGTEQETQYF. The CDR3, as DNA: TGCAGCGTCACCGGGACAGAGCAAGAGACCCAGTACTTC. The full variable domain, rest sourced from reference TRBV29-1 and TRBJ2-5, is SAVISQKPSRDICQRGTSLTIQCQVDSQVTMMFWYRQQPGQSLTLIATANQGSEATYESGFVIDKFPISRPNLTFSTLTVSNMSPEDSSIYLCSVTGTEQETQYFGPGTRLLVL.

This clone was seen just once. CDR3 loop: CASSLGLAGSVGDTQYF. The CDR3 DNA follows: TGCGCCAGCAGCTTAGGACTAGCGGGAAGTGTGGGAGATACGCAGTATTTT. J is TRBJ2-3 and V is TRBV5-1, with 12 bases matching TRBD2. The ends lost 2 bases at V and 5 bases at J; junction bases unmatched: 9. The CDR3 is 17 amino acids. The germline CDR1 and CDR2 sequences are SGHRS and YFSETQ. The full variable domain, completed using reference TRBV5-1 and TRBJ2-3, is KAGVTQTPRYLIKTRGQQVTLSCSPISGHRSVSWYQQTPGQGLQFLFEYFSETQRNKGNFPGRFSGRQFSNSRSEMNVSTLELGDSALYLCASSLGLAGSVGDTQYFGPGTRLTVL.

The chain joins TRBV7-9 to TRBJ1-3; unclear D gene. CDR1 is SEHNR and CDR2 is FQNEAQ in the germline V gene (reference sequence). V was cut by 1 base and J by 4 bases, with 5 bases left in between. This CDR3 comprises 13 residues. CDR3: CASSLGQGNTIYF. The CDR3 DNA reads as TGTGCCAGCAGCTTAGGGCAAGGAAACACCATATATTTT.

CDR3 region: CAWSYGQGVGNTIYF. CDR3 in DNA: TGTGCCTGGAGTTACGGACAGGGGGTTGGAAACACCATATATTTT. V gene TRBV30 combines with J gene TRBJ1-3; 10 positions agree with TRBD1. The germline gives CDR1 GTSNPN, CDR2 SVGIG (reference sequence). This CDR3 spans 15 amino acids. V was clipped by 2 bases and J by 3 bases; unmatched bases: 4.

The genes are TRBV2 and TRBJ1-1, with D unresolved. The V gene's germline CDR1 is SNHLY and CDR2 FYNNEI. The CDR3 length is 14 residues. With 3 bases removed from V and 6 bases from J, the gap between germline ends came to 14 bases. The CDR3 protein is CASSDRVIGSEAFF. CDR3 nucleotides: TGTGCCAGCAGTGATCGGGTAATCGGGTCTGAAGCTTTCTTT.

The V gene is TRBV2, the J gene TRBJ2-3; 8 nucleotides line up with TRBD1. The CDR3 loop spans 13 amino acids. CDR1 SNHLY and CDR2 FYNNEI come from the germline V gene. V shed 5 bases, J shed 5 bases, and the junction held 3 bases outside the gene matches. CDR3 sequence: CASSQGAEDTQYF. The CDR3 region has the DNA TGTGCCAGCAGTCAGGGGGCTGAAGATACGCAGTATTTT.

This clone has just one count. The chain is built from TRBV2 and TRBJ2-7; 7 bases align to TRBD1. This CDR3 spans 12 amino acids. Germline values: CDR1 SNHLY, CDR2 FYNNEI. Trimming cost V 11 bases and J 1 base; bases outside gene matches: 5. In DNA, the CDR3 is TGTGCCGGCCGGGACAGTTCCTACGAGCAGTACTTC. Translation: CAGRDSSYEQYF.

The chain recombines TRBV6-5 with TRBJ2-7, with 10 bases lining up with TRBD1. The ends lost 3 bases at V and 3 bases at J; junction bases unmatched: 8. Germline assignment: CDR1 MNHEY and CDR2 SVGAGI. CDR3 length: 16 residues. The CDR3 bases are TGTGCCAGCAGTTATTCCGGGACAGGGGTAAGCTACGAGCAGTACTTC. Amino acids: CASSYSGTGVSYEQYF.

The chain recombines TRBV19 with TRBJ2-7, with 16 bases that match TRBD2. This CDR3 comprises 18 residues. CDR1 and CDR2 from the germline V gene are LNHDA and SQIVND (reference sequence). Trimming removed 7 bases from V and 4 bases from J; junction bases left unmatched: 13. The CDR3: CASIPPGLAGGPKYEQYF. The CDR3 DNA is TGTGCCAGTATCCCGCCGGGACTAGCGGGAGGGCCGAAGTACGAGCAGTACTTC. The full variable domain, completed using reference TRBV19 and TRBJ2-7, is DGGITQSPKYLFRKEGQNVTLSCEQNLNHDAMYWYRQDPGQGLRLIYYSQIVNDFQKGDIAEGYSVSREKKESFPLTVTSAQKNPTAFYLCASIPPGLAGGPKYEQYFGPGTRLTVT.

This chain joins TRBV5-1 and TRBJ1-5, with 10 positions matching TRBD1. V shed 0 bases, J shed 2 bases, and the junction held 5 bases outside the gene matches. From germline, CDR1 is SGHRS and CDR2 YFSETQ. The CDR3 extends over 17 amino acids. This chain's CDR3 is CASSLDRDRGGNQPQHF. The CDR3, as DNA: TGCGCCAGCAGCTTGGATCGGGACAGGGGTGGCAATCAGCCCCAGCATTTT.

The chain uses TRBV20-1 and TRBJ2-7; D may be TRBD1 (5 bases). The CDR3 is 11 amino acids. Trimming shortened V by 2 bases and J by 6 bases, and 8 bases separated the two germline ends. Germline V gene sequence: CDR1 DFQATT, CDR2 SNEGSKA (reference sequence). The CDR3 protein is CSARQGVEQYF. In DNA form, the CDR3 reads TGCAGTGCTAGACAGGGTGTCGAGCAGTACTTC.

This CDR3 reads CASSLGQGVGEQYF. The CDR3 DNA reads as TGTGCCAGCAGCCTCGGACAGGGGGTAGGGGAGCAGTACTTC. This chain uses TRBV9 with TRBJ2-7, with 10 bases lining up with TRBD1. The CDR3 has 14 amino acids. Germline V CDR1 and CDR2: SGDLS, YYNGEE. V was clipped by 4 bases and J by 7 bases; unmatched bases: 8. The full variable domain, in which reference TRBV9 and TRBJ2-7 provide the parts outside the CDR3, is DSGVTQTPKHLITATGQRVTLRCSPRSGDLSVYWYQQSLDQGLQFLIQYYNGEERAKGNILERFSAQQFPDLHSELNLSSLELGDSALYFCASSLGQGVGEQYFGPGTRLTVT.

This clone has just one count. V and J are TRBV6-1 and TRBJ2-3; 8 bases line up with TRBD2. The length of the CDR3 is 15 residues. Per germline, CDR1 MNHNS and CDR2 SASEGT. V dropped 9 bases and J dropped 2; count of bases not matched to a gene: 10. The CDR3 is CASKGTSGPTDTQYF. As DNA, the CDR3 is TGTGCCAGTAAGGGAACTAGCGGCCCCACAGATACGCAGTATTTT.

The chain is built from TRBV28 and TRBJ1-2, with 7 bases fitting TRBD1. Germline-derived CDR1 and CDR2 are MDHEN and SYDVKM. This CDR3 has 13 residues. The J segment lost 2 bases and the V segment lost 10 bases, leaving 7 bases of the junction unmatched. CDR3: CATRTGTNYGYTF. The CDR3 DNA is TGTGCCACCCGGACAGGAACCAACTATGGCTACACCTTC.

This clone was counted a few times. The chain links TRBV28 to TRBJ1-2; tentatively, D is TRBD1 (6 bases). The germline gives CDR1 MDHEN, CDR2 SYDVKM. Trimming took 5 bases from V and 5 from J, leaving 12 bases between them. The CDR3 consists of 13 residues. In DNA form, the CDR3 reads TGTGCCAGCAGTCAGGGGAGGGATTATGGCTACACCTTC. Translating it yields CASSQGRDYGYTF.